A selection of T cell receptor beta chains follows, all from one sample in a study of CD8 T cells in Susac syndrome. TCRdb reprocessed the immunoSEQ multiplex PCR reads via MiXCR and lists one record per CDR3 protein. The table records about 190,000 distinct CDR3 sequences, roughly 94% of them present only once. The sample comprised CD8+ T cells from PBMCs. Receptor source: a human donor with Susac syndrome. The CDR3 runs from the conserved cysteine through the conserved F or W. Rows may omit the clone size; those that give it use once, few, many or a size class.

abundance: NA; j_gene: TRBJ1-6; v_gene: TRBV2; CDR3aa: CASSEMSLHF
abundance: NA; j_gene: TRBJ2-1; v_gene: TRBV3-1; CDR3aa: CASSQGSAGAYNEQFF
abundance: NA; j_gene: TRBJ1-6; v_gene: TRBV27; CDR3aa: CASSYGQGAIPLHF
abundance: NA; j_gene: TRBJ2-2; v_gene: TRBV24-1; CDR3aa: CATSDLGEGNTGELFF
abundance: NA; j_gene: TRBJ2-5; v_gene: TRBV4-1; CDR3aa: CASSFAGTQETQYF
abundance: NA; j_gene: TRBJ1-2; v_gene: TRBV7-9; CDR3aa: CASSVDSGYTF
abundance: NA; j_gene: TRBJ2-7; v_gene: TRBV7-6; CDR3aa: CASSATSGRSYEQYF
abundance: NA; j_gene: TRBJ1-1; v_gene: TRBV27; CDR3aa: CASTPGQGMSTEAFF
abundance: NA; j_gene: TRBJ2-3; v_gene: TRBV20-1; CDR3aa: CSARDIAGITDTQYF
abundance: NA; j_gene: TRBJ1-5; v_gene: TRBV19; CDR3aa: CASSWAGGSNQPQHF
abundance: NA; j_gene: TRBJ1-1; v_gene: TRBV10-3; CDR3aa: CAIGGNTEAFF
abundance: NA; j_gene: TRBJ2-7; v_gene: TRBV27; CDR3aa: CASSSGLADYEQYF
abundance: NA; j_gene: TRBJ1-1; v_gene: TRBV7-9; CDR3aa: CASSLVRGATEAFF
abundance: NA; j_gene: TRBJ2-5; v_gene: TRBV6-5; CDR3aa: CASIRGETQYF
abundance: NA; j_gene: TRBJ1-1; v_gene: TRBV6-5; CDR3aa: CASSYSQGGRTEAFF
abundance: NA; j_gene: TRBJ2-2; v_gene: TRBV12-3/TRBV12-4; CDR3aa: CASSSPAGGDTGELFF
abundance: NA; j_gene: TRBJ2-1; v_gene: TRBV7-8; CDR3aa: CASSLVLVGVAQFF
abundance: once; j_gene: TRBJ2-2; v_gene: TRBV2; CDR3aa: CASSERYTGELFF
abundance: NA; j_gene: TRBJ1-5; v_gene: TRBV13; CDR3aa: CASSLGWPNQPQHF
abundance: NA; j_gene: TRBJ2-7; v_gene: TRBV4-2; CDR3aa: CASSQVQDDLYEQYF
abundance: NA; j_gene: TRBJ2-1; v_gene: TRBV5-1; CDR3aa: CASSGGFSTSYNEQFF
abundance: NA; j_gene: TRBJ2-5; v_gene: TRBV20-1; CDR3aa: CSARQGGKQETQYF
abundance: NA; j_gene: TRBJ1-5; v_gene: TRBV27; CDR3aa: CASRAGTSARQPQHF
abundance: once; j_gene: TRBJ2-3; v_gene: TRBV27; CDR3aa: CASSSGTYPAQYF
abundance: NA; j_gene: TRBJ2-7; v_gene: TRBV9; CDR3aa: CASSVTLQGYEQYF
abundance: NA; j_gene: TRBJ2-1; v_gene: TRBV20-1; CDR3aa: CSASSLGHYNEQFF
abundance: NA; j_gene: TRBJ1-1; v_gene: TRBV7-9; CDR3aa: CASSLGLGSNTEAFF
abundance: NA; j_gene: TRBJ1-1; v_gene: TRBV20-1; CDR3aa: CSARVIGLENTEAFF
abundance: NA; j_gene: TRBJ2-5; v_gene: TRBV6-1; CDR3aa: CASSSGLAGGPQETQYF
abundance: NA; j_gene: TRBJ2-3; v_gene: TRBV6-5; CDR3aa: CASSHSLTDTQYF
abundance: once; j_gene: TRBJ2-4; v_gene: TRBV27; CDR3aa: CASSSTGIQYF
abundance: NA; j_gene: TRBJ2-5; v_gene: TRBV20-1; CDR3aa: CSARDSMKRGGPQETQYF
abundance: NA; j_gene: TRBJ2-3; v_gene: TRBV4-1; CDR3aa: CASSQEFFTDTQYF
abundance: NA; j_gene: TRBJ2-5; v_gene: TRBV10-3; CDR3aa: CAISERGASGQETQYF
abundance: NA; j_gene: TRBJ1-1; v_gene: TRBV6-5; CDR3aa: CASSYGSGSSEAFF
abundance: NA; j_gene: TRBJ2-2; v_gene: TRBV12-3/TRBV12-4; CDR3aa: CASSDSGPLNTGELFF
abundance: NA; j_gene: TRBJ2-7; v_gene: TRBV9; CDR3aa: CASSVGGEQYF
abundance: once; j_gene: TRBJ2-7; v_gene: TRBV15; CDR3aa: CATSNERTASYEQYF
abundance: NA; j_gene: TRBJ2-6; v_gene: TRBV3-1; CDR3aa: CASSQDLSGANVLTF
abundance: NA; j_gene: TRBJ1-1; v_gene: TRBV5-6; CDR3aa: CASSPEGRTEAFF
abundance: once; j_gene: TRBJ2-1; v_gene: TRBV10-1; CDR3aa: CASSERTGSSYNEQFF
abundance: NA; j_gene: TRBJ2-2; v_gene: TRBV5-6; CDR3aa: CASSLVTSGIYGELFF
abundance: NA; j_gene: TRBJ2-1; v_gene: TRBV11-2; CDR3aa: CASSLAGSGRFNEQFF
abundance: NA; j_gene: TRBJ2-1; v_gene: TRBV3-1; CDR3aa: CASSQVFRWDEQFF
abundance: NA; j_gene: TRBJ2-6; v_gene: TRBV27; CDR3aa: CAGSPSGANVLTF
abundance: NA; j_gene: TRBJ2-1; v_gene: TRBV27; CDR3aa: CASSWRGASYNEQFF
abundance: NA; j_gene: TRBJ2-2; v_gene: TRBV28; CDR3aa: CASSKPGLADYTGELFF
abundance: NA; j_gene: TRBJ1-5; v_gene: TRBV9; CDR3aa: CASNLKVPAEDRGRQGNQPQHF
abundance: NA; j_gene: TRBJ1-2; v_gene: TRBV6-5; CDR3aa: CASSYDRDSGYTF
abundance: once; j_gene: TRBJ2-3; v_gene: TRBV4-1; CDR3aa: CASSQGPGFGEADTQYF
abundance: NA; j_gene: TRBJ2-1; v_gene: TRBV19; CDR3aa: CASSRDRGTGNEQFF